The present TCR beta chain was sequenced within a study of cytomegalovirus exposure and HLA in healthy donors. V gave up 6 bases and J gave up 0 bases; unmatched junction bases: 4. The CDR3 consists of 15 residues. Germline V gene lookup returns CDR1 SGHTA and CDR2 FQGNSA. With 60 Vbeta and 13 Jbeta primers, the PCR was carried out. The repertoire was sequenced with immunoSEQ multiplex PCR; TCRdb's copy has only in-frame clones and lacks some. This table holds some 120,000 clones, around 72% found once. This clone has only a few counts. The TCR comes from a middle-aged woman in good health and CMV-seropositive. The chain links TRBV7-2 to TRBJ1-3; 8 bases line up with TRBD1. Sample: PBMCs. The CDR3 loop reads CASRQDRGSGNTIYF. The CDR3 nucleotides read TGTGCCAGCAGACAAGACAGGGGCTCTGGAAACACCATATATTTT. The whole variable domain, remainder taken from reference TRBV7-2 and TRBJ1-3, is GAGVSQSPSNKVTEKGKDVELRCDPISGHTALYWYRQSLGQGLEFLIYFQGNSAPDKSGLPSDRFSAERTGGSVSTLTIQRTQQEDSAVYLCASRQDRGSGNTIYFGEGSWLTVV.